This TCR beta chain was documented in a study of blood T cell repertoires in COVID-19. In the study overall: Specimens from acute and convalescent COVID-19 originated in the United States, Italy and Spain. PBMCs, B-cell-depleted T cells, or T cells provided the cDNA or gDNA that made up the material.

Using immunoSEQ multiplex PCR, the repertoire was profiled, and TCRdb retains in-frame clones only, with some absent. The sample has around 63,000 clones; 65% to 85% are singletons. The CDR3 sequence is 21 residues long. The junction had 23 bases not matched to a gene; V was cut back by 4 bases and J by 3 bases. The germline CDR1 and CDR2 sequences are SGDLS and YYNGEE. This clone occurred a few times. V gene TRBV9 combines with J gene TRBJ2-1, with 9 bases that match TRBD2. Sequenced material: peripheral blood. The receptor was isolated from a woman aged 65 to 85 with acute or convalescent COVID-19. CDR3 protein: CASSLIPSAAGGPSRYNEQFF. The CDR3 DNA follows: TGTGCCAGCAGCCTCATCCCCTCCGCGGCGGGGGGGCCCTCCCGCTACAATGAGCAGTTCTTC.